The 3 T cell receptor beta chains presented below share a single source sample, sequenced in a study of blood T cell repertoires in COVID-19. The protocol was immunoSEQ multiplex PCR, while the TCRdb copy is restricted to in-frame clones and leaves out a portion. The sample holds about 300,000 clones, around 84% seen once. The sample was PBMCs or T cells enriched from blood (not recorded which). These receptors came from a man aged 25 to 40 who had recovered from COVID-19.

The chain combines TRBV7-9 with TRBJ1-2; D not certain. The CDR3 is 13 residues long. V was cut by 5 bases and J by 4 bases, with 11 bases left in between. Germline CDR1 is SEHNR and CDR2 is FQNEAQ (reference sequence). The CDR3 region is CASSPPQLYGYTF. In DNA, the CDR3 is TGTGCCAGCAGCCCACCACAGCTCTATGGCTACACCTTC.

Notes on this clone: Other nucleotide sequences from this sample produce the same CDR3. The CDR3 coding sequence is TGTGCCAGCAGCTTGCCCGGGGGCTACGAGCAGTACTTC. Its protein product is CASSLPGGYEQYF. This chain uses TRBV7-9 with TRBJ2-7, with a possible D match to TRBD2 (6 bases). Trimming pared 3 bases from V and 3 bases from J, leaving 9 bases between. The CDR3 spans 13 residues. The germline V gene encodes CDR1 SEHNR and CDR2 FQNEAQ (reference sequence).

The chain uses TRBV29-1 and TRBJ1-5; D is unclear. Deletions cut 5 bases from V and 4 bases from J, with 12 bases between. Germline CDR1 is SQVTM and CDR2 is ANQGSEA. The CDR3 loop spans 13 amino acids. The CDR3 DNA reads as TGCAGCGTTCGGAGCGTGTGGAATCAGCCCCAGCATTTT. Protein product: CSVRSVWNQPQHF.